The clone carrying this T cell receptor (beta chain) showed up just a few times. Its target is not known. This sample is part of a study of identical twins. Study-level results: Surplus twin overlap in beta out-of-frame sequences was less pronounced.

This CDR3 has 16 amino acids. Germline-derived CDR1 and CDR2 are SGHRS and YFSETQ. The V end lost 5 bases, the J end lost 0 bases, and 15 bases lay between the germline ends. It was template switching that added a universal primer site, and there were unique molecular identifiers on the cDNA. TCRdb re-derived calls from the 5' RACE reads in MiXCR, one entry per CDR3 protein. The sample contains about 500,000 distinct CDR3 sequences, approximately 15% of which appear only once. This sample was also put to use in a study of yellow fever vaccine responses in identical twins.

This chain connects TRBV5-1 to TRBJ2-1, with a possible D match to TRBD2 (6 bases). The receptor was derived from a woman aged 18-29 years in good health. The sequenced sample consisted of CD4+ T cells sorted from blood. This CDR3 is CASSPSGSSSYNEQFF. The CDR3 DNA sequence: TGCGCCAGCAGTCCAAGCGGGTCTAGCTCCTACAATGAGCAGTTCTTC.